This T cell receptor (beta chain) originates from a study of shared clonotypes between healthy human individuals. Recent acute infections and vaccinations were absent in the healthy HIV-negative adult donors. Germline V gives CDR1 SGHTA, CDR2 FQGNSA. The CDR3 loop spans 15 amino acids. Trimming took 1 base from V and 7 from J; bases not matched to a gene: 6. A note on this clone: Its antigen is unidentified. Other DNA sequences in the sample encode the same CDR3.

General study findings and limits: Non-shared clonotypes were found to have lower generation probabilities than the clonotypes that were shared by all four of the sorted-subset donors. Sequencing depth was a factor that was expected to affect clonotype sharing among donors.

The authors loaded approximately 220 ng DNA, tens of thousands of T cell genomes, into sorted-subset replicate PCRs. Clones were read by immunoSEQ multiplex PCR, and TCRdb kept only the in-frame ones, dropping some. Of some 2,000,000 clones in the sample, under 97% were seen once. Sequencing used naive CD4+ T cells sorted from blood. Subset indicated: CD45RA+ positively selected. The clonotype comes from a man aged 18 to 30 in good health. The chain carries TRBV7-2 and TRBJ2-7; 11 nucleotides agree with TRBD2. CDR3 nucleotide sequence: TGTGCCAGCAGCTTAGAACTAGCGGGAGTAGGGGAGCAGTACTTC. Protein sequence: CASSLELAGVGEQYF.